The clone carrying this T cell receptor beta chain came up a few times. It was RNA transcripts that yielded the amplified TCR beta CDR3 regions. The HTBI primer set drove a first-round RT-PCR of the TCR CDR3. TCRdb re-derived calls from the multiplex PCR reads in MiXCR, one entry per CDR3 protein. The data contain 600,000 to 750,000 distinct CDR3 sequences, 17% of them singletons. This entry belongs to a study of T cells in Graves' hyperthyroidism and ophthalmopathy. Exclusions: uncontrolled infection, other autoimmune disease, pregnancy, lactation. Germline CDR1 reads LGHNA; CDR2 reads YSLEER. CDR3 length: 15 amino acids. V was shortened by 2 bases and J by 5 bases, with 15 bases between the two germline ends.

Sequences were obtained from blood. The chain is built from TRBV4-3 and TRBJ1-1, with a possible D match to TRBD1 (6 bases). This sequence originates from a man in his forties or fifties with Graves' hyperthyroidism. The CDR3 loop is CASSQLGQGLTEAFF. DNA for the CDR3: TGCGCCAGCAGCCAACTCGGGCAGGGGTTAACTGAAGCTTTCTTT.